One sample yielded the 16 T cell receptor beta chains listed below, sequenced in a study of T-cell reconstitution after alpha-beta-depleted transplantation in children. Using unique molecular identifiers, the investigators prepared the TCRbeta library. TCRdb analysed the PCR reads with MiXCR anew, one entry per CDR3 protein. The sample contains more than 200,000 distinct CDR3 sequences, approximately 9.9% of which appear only once. The source was PBMCs from the stem cell graft donor, collected from the stem cell graft. These receptors were taken from a human donor who donated a stem cell graft to a child with SCID.

This clonotype was seen at least ten times. This chain joins TRBV6-5 and TRBJ1-2; D is ambiguous. This CDR3 region has 12 residues. V lost 2 bases and J lost 5, with 6 bases in between. Germline V gene sequence: CDR1 MNHEY, CDR2 SVGAGI. The CDR3 sequence: CASSYGTYGYTF. The CDR3 DNA reads as TGTGCCAGCAGTTACGGTACTTATGGCTACACCTTC.

In its sample, this clonotype was seen many times. The chain is built from TRBV5-1 and TRBJ1-6; maybe TRBD1 (5 bases). The length of the CDR3 is 14 residues. The V end lost 5 bases, the J end lost 6 bases, and 12 bases lay between the germline ends. From germline, CDR1 is SGHRS and CDR2 YFSETQ. The CDR3 DNA sequence: TGCGCCAGCAGTTCCGGGACCTTTAATTCACCCCTCCACTTT. Translated: CASSSGTFNSPLHF. Looking up the rest from reference TRBV5-1 and TRBJ1-6 gives the full variable domain: KAGVTQTPRYLIKTRGQQVTLSCSPISGHRSVSWYQQTPGQGLQFLFEYFSETQRNKGNFPGRFSGRQFSNSRSEMNVSTLELGDSALYLCASSSGTFNSPLHFGNGTRLTVT.

This clonotype was recorded many times. J is TRBJ1-5 and V is TRBV20-1; D is uncertain. V lost 2 bases, J lost 2 bases, and 10 bases lay in between. The CDR3 contains 14 residues. CDR1 is DFQATT, CDR2 SNEGSKA, per germline (reference sequence). The CDR3: CSARYGPGNQPQHF. The CDR3 bases are TGCAGTGCTAGATATGGTCCCGGCAATCAGCCCCAGCATTTT.

This clonotype was counted many times. CDR3 sequence reads: CSASPAGVTDTQYF. In DNA form, the CDR3 reads TGCAGTGCTAGTCCAGCGGGGGTCACAGATACGCAGTATTTT. V usage is TRBV20-1 and J usage is TRBJ2-3, with TRBD2 matching 8 bases. The CDR3 contains 14 residues. With 3 bases clipped from V and 2 bases from J, the junction kept 4 bases outside the gene matches. Per the germline V gene, CDR1 is DFQATT and CDR2 is SNEGSKA (reference sequence).

This clonotype was observed at least ten times. V usage is TRBV4-3 and J usage is TRBJ1-4; the D is unclear. Germline-derived CDR1 and CDR2 are LGHNA and YSLEER. The V and J ends lost 5 bases and 0 bases respectively, with 13 bases between them. The CDR3 consists of 16 residues. This CDR3 is CASSVGPGTTNEKLFF. In DNA form, the CDR3 reads TGCGCCAGCAGCGTAGGACCGGGGACAACTAATGAAAAACTGTTTTTT.

This rearrangement joins TRBV7-2 to TRBJ2-1, with 10 bases aligning to TRBD2. The CDR3 contains 16 residues. Unmatched junction bases numbered 10, after V lost 5 bases and J lost 6 bases. The germline V gene has CDR1 SGHTA and CDR2 FQGNSA. CDR3: CASSPLQRGGRNEQFF. The CDR3 DNA reads as TGTGCCAGCAGCCCCCTCCAGCGGGGGGGCCGCAATGAGCAGTTCTTC. Full variable domain (rest looked up from reference TRBV7-2 and TRBJ2-1): GAGVSQSPSNKVTEKGKDVELRCDPISGHTALYWYRQSLGQGLEFLIYFQGNSAPDKSGLPSDRFSAERTGGSVSTLTIQRTQQEDSAVYLCASSPLQRGGRNEQFFGPGTRLTVL.

This clonotype has at least ten counts. The chain couples TRBV5-1 to TRBJ2-6, with TRBD1 matching 9 bases. The junction had 8 bases not matched to a gene; V was cut back by 4 bases and J by 3 bases. Per germline, CDR1 SGHRS and CDR2 YFSETQ. The CDR3 is 17 residues long. This chain's CDR3 is CASSPDGTGSGANVLTF. The CDR3 DNA follows: TGCGCCAGCAGCCCGGACGGGACAGGGAGTGGGGCCAACGTCCTGACTTTC.

This clonotype was counted many times. This chain connects TRBV28 to TRBJ2-7; D might be TRBD1 (6 bases). V was trimmed by 6 bases and J by 5 bases, leaving 20 bases between them. This CDR3 is built from 15 residues. Germline V lookup: CDR1 MDHEN, CDR2 SYDVKM. CDR3: CASRLGAGEANEQYF. DNA for the CDR3: TGTGCCAGCAGGCTGGGGGCAGGGGAAGCTAACGAGCAGTACTTC. The full variable domain, completed using reference TRBV28 and TRBJ2-7, is DVKVTQSSRYLVKRTGEKVFLECVQDMDHENMFWYRQDPGLGLRLIYFSYDVKMKEKGDIPEGYSVSREKKERFSLILESASTNQTSMYLCASRLGAGEANEQYFGPGTRLTVT.

The chain has TRBV5-1 and TRBJ2-3, with 13 bases matching TRBD2. Trimming at V came to 4 bases and at J to 3 bases, leaving 5 bases not matched to a gene. The CDR3 is 16 residues long. CDR1 is SGHRS, CDR2 YFSETQ, per germline. The CDR3 DNA is TGCGCCAGCAGCCGCCGGACTAGCGGGGGTACAGATACGCAGTATTTT. Translating gives CASSRRTSGGTDTQYF. The full variable domain, in which reference TRBV5-1 and TRBJ2-3 provide the parts outside the CDR3, is KAGVTQTPRYLIKTRGQQVTLSCSPISGHRSVSWYQQTPGQGLQFLFEYFSETQRNKGNFPGRFSGRQFSNSRSEMNVSTLELGDSALYLCASSRRTSGGTDTQYFGPGTRLTVL.

This clonotype has a count of ten or more. The chain has TRBV28 and TRBJ1-5, with 7 bases fitting TRBD1. This CDR3 is built from 13 residues. CDR1 is MDHEN and CDR2 is SYDVKM in the germline V gene. V was clipped by 7 bases and J by 4 bases; unmatched bases: 4. The CDR3: CASMGQQNQPQHF. The DNA of the CDR3 is TGTGCCAGCATGGGACAGCAGAATCAGCCCCAGCATTTT. Filled out from reference TRBV28 and TRBJ1-5, the complete variable domain reads DVKVTQSSRYLVKRTGEKVFLECVQDMDHENMFWYRQDPGLGLRLIYFSYDVKMKEKGDIPEGYSVSREKKERFSLILESASTNQTSMYLCASMGQQNQPQHFGDGTRLSIL.

This clonotype was counted many times. The chain uses TRBV20-1 and TRBJ2-5; 11 bases line up with TRBD2. Trimming at V came to 6 bases and at J to 1 base, leaving 7 bases not matched to a gene. The germline CDR1 and CDR2 sequences are DFQATT and SNEGSKA (reference sequence). There are 15 residues in the CDR3. The CDR3 coding sequence is TGCAGTGCCAAAACTAGCGGGGGATTCCAAGAGACCCAGTACTTC. It translates to CSAKTSGGFQETQYF.

Many counts were recorded for this clonotype. The CDR3 DNA sequence: TGCGCCAGCAGCTTGAGTTCCAGGGCCTATACAGATACGCAGTATTTT. It specifies CASSLSSRAYTDTQYF. The V call is TRBV5-1, the J call TRBJ2-3; maybe TRBD1 (5 bases). V gave up 1 base and J gave up 3 bases, with 15 bases separating them. Germline lookup yields CDR1 SGHRS and CDR2 YFSETQ. The CDR3 consists of 16 residues.

This clonotype showed up many times. J is TRBJ2-1 and V is TRBV18, with 14 bases identical to TRBD2. Germline V CDR1 and CDR2: KGHSH, LQKENI. The length of the CDR3 is 19 residues. V dropped 5 bases and J dropped 5; count of bases not matched to a gene: 14. CDR3 nucleotides: TGTGCCAGCTCAACGAATTTACCGGGACTAGCGGGGGCCCACAATGAGCAGTTCTTC. This translates into CASSTNLPGLAGAHNEQFF.

V is TRBV21-1 and J is TRBJ1-5. TRBV21-1 is deemed a pseudogene. The CDR3 extends over 14 amino acids. The CDR3 nucleotides read TGTGCCAGCAGCAAAGCGTCGGGCCCTCTGCCCCAGCATTTT. Translation: CASSKASGPLPQHF.

This clonotype was counted many times. J is TRBJ2-3 and V is TRBV12-3 or TRBV12-4, with TRBD2 matching over 7 bases. The CDR3 covers 17 residues. Germline trimming cut 6 bases from V and 0 bases from J; bases unmatched to any gene: 12. The chain's CDR3 is CASSSSRPGGSTDTQYF. The CDR3 DNA is TGTGCCAGCAGCTCTTCGAGGCCGGGGGGTAGCACAGATACGCAGTATTTT.

This clonotype was found many times. The CDR3 spells CASSSISGGDTGELFF. The DNA of the CDR3 is TGCGCCAGCAGCTCCATTAGCGGGGGGGACACCGGGGAGCTGTTTTTT. This rearrangement joins TRBV5-1 to TRBJ2-2, with 11 bases that match TRBD2. The CDR3 is made up of 16 amino acids. Trimming cost V 3 bases and J 3 bases; bases outside gene matches: 4. Looked up from germline, CDR1 is SGHRS and CDR2 is YFSETQ.